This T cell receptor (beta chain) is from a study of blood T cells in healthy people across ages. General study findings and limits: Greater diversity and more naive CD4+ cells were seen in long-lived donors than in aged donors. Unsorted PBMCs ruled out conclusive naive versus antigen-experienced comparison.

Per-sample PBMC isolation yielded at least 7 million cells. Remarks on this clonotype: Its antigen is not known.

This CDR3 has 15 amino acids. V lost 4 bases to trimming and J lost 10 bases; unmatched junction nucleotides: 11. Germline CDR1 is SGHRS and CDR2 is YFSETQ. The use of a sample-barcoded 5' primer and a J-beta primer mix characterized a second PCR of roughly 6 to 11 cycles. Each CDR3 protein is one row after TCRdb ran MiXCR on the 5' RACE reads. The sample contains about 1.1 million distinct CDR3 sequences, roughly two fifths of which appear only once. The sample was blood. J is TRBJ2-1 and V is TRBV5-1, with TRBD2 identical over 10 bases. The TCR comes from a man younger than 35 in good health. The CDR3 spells CASSPGLAATYEQFF. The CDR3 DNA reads TGCGCCAGCAGCCCAGGACTAGCGGCAACCTACGAGCAGTTCTTC.